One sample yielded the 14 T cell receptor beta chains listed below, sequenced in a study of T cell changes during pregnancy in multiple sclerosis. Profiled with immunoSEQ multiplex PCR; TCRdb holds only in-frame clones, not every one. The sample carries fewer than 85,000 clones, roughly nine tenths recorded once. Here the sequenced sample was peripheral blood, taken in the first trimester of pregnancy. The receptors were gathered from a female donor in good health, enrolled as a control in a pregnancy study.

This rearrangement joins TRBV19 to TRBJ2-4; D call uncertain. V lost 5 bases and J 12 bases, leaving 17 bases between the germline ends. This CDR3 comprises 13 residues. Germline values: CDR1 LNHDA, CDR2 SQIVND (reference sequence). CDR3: CASSLKARDNQYF. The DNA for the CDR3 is TGTGCCAGTAGTCTTAAGGCCCGAGACAATCAGTACTTC.

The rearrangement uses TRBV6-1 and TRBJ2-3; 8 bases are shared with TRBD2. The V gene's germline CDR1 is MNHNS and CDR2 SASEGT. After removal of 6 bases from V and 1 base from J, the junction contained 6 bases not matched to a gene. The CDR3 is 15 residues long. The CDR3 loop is CASRGLAGRTDTQYF. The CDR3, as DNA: TGTGCCAGCAGGGGCCTAGCGGGCCGCACAGATACGCAGTATTTT.

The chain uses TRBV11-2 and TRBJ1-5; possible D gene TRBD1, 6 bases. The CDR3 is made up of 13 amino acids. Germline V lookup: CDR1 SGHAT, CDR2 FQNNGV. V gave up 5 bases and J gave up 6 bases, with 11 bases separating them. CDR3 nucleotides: TGTGCCAGCAGCATAACACAGGGTCAGCCCCAGCATTTT. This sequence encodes CASSITQGQPQHF.

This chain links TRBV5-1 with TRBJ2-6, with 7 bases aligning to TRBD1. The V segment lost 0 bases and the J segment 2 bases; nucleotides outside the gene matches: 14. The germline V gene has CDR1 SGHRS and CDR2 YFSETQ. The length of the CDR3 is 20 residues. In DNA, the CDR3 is TGCGCCAGCAGCTTGGCTCCGAGACAGGGAGCTACGGCTGGGGCCAACGTCCTGACTTTC. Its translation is CASSLAPRQGATAGANVLTF.

CDR3 sequence reads: CASSQVSGTEKNEQYF. The CDR3 nucleotides are TGTGCCAGCAGCCAAGTTAGCGGGACGGAAAAGAACGAGCAGTACTTC. The V call is TRBV4-2, the J call TRBJ2-7; 8 nucleotides align to TRBD2. After removal of 1 base from V and 5 bases from J, the junction contained 10 bases not matched to a gene. The germline V gene has CDR1 LGHNA and CDR2 YNFKEQ. The CDR3 runs to 16 residues.

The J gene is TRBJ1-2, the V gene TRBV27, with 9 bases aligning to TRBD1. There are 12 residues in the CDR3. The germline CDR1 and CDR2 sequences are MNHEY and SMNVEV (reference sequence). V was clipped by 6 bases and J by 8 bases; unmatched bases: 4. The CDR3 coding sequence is TGTGCCAGCAGACAGGGGGCAAAGGGCTACACCTTC. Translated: CASRQGAKGYTF.

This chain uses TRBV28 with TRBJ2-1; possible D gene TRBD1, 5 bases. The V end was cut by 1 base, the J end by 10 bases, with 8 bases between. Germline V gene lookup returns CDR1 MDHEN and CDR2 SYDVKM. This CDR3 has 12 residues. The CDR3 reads CASSLFGAEQFF. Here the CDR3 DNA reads TGTGCCAGCAGTTTATTTGGGGCGGAGCAGTTCTTC. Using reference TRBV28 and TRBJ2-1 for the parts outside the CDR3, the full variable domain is DVKVTQSSRYLVKRTGEKVFLECVQDMDHENMFWYRQDPGLGLRLIYFSYDVKMKEKGDIPEGYSVSREKKERFSLILESASTNQTSMYLCASSLFGAEQFFGPGTRLTVL.

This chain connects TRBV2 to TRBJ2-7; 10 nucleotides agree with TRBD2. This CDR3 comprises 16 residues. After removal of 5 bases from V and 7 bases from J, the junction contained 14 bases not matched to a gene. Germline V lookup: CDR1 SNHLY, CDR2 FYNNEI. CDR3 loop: CASSRTASGSLGEQYF. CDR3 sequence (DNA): TGTGCCAGCAGTCGGACGGCTAGCGGGAGTCTCGGGGAGCAGTACTTC.

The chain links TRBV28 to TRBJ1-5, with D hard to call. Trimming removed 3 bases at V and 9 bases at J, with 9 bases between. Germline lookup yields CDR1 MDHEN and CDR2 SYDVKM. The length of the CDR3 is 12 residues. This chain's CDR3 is CASSFDPGPQHF. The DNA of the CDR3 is TGTGCCAGCAGTTTCGACCCGGGGCCCCAGCATTTT.

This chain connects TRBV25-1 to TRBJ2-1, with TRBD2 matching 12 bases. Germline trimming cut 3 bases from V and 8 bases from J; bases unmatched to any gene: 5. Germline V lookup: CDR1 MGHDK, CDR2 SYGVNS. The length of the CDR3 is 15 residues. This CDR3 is CASSEPSGRADEQFF. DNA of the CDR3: TGTGCCAGCAGTGAGCCTAGCGGGAGGGCGGATGAGCAGTTCTTC. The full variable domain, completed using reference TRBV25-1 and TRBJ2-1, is EADIYQTPRYLVIGTGKKITLECSQTMGHDKMYWYQQDPGMELHLIHYSYGVNSTEKGDLSSESTVSRIRTEHFPLTLESARPSHTSQYLCASSEPSGRADEQFFGPGTRLTVL.

The DNA for the CDR3 is TGCGCCAGCAGCTTCGAGGGGGCGATCCTCTACGAGCAGTACTTC. Its protein is CASSFEGAILYEQYF. The chain carries TRBV5-1 and TRBJ2-7; 7 bases match TRBD1. The CDR3 has 15 amino acids. Per the germline V gene, CDR1 is SGHRS and CDR2 is YFSETQ. The trim removed 2 bases at V and 3 bases at J, leaving 8 bases unmatched.

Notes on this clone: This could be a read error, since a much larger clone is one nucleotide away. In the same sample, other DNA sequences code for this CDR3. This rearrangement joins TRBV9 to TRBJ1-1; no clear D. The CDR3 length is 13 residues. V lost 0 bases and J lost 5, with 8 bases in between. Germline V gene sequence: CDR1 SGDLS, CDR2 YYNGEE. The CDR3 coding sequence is TGTGCCAGCAGCGTAGGCGGGCAGACTGAAGCTTTCTTT. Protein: CASSVGGQTEAFF.

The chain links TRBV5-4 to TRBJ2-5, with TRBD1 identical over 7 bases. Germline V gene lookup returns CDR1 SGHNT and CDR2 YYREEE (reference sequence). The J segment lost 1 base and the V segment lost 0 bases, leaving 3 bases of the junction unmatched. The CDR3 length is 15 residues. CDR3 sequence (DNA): TGTGCCAGCAGCTTGGGAGGGGGCGGCCAAGAGACCCAGTACTTC. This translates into CASSLGGGGQETQYF.

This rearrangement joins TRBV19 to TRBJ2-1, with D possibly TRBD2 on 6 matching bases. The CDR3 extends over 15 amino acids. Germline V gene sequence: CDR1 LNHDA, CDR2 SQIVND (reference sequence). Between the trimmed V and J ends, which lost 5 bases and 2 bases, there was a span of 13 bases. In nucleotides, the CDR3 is TGTGCCAGTAGTGTCCAGGGAGGACCCTACAATGAGCAGTTCTTC. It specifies CASSVQGGPYNEQFF.